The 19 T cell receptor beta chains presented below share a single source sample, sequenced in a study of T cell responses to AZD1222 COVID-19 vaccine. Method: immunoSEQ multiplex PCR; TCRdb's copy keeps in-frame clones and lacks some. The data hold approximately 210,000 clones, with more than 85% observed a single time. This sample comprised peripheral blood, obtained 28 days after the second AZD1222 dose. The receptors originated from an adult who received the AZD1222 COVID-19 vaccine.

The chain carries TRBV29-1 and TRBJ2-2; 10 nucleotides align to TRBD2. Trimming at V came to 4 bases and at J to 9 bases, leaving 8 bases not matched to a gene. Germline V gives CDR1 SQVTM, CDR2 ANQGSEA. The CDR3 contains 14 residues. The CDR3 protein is CSVGPAGGSRELFF. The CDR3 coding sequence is TGCAGCGTTGGTCCAGCGGGAGGGTCCCGGGAGCTGTTTTTT.

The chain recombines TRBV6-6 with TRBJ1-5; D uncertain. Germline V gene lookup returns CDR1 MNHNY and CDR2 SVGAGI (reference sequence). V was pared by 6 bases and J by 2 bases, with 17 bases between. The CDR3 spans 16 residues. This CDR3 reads CASSASDSFGNQPQHF. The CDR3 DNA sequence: TGTGCCAGCAGCGCATCAGACTCCTTTGGCAATCAGCCCCAGCATTTT.

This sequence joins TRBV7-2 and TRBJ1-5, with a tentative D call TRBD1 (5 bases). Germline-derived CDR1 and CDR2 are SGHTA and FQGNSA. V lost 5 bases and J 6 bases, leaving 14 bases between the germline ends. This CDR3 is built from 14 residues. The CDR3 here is CASSGGTSFQPQHF. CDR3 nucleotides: TGTGCCAGCAGCGGGGGGACGTCGTTTCAGCCCCAGCATTTT.

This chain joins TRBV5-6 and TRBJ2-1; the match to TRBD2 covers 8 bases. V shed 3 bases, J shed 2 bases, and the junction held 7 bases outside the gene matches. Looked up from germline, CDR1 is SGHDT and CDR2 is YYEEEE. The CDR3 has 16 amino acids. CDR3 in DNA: TGTGCCAGCAGCTCCCCGGGACTAGGGGCCTACAATGAGCAGTTCTTC. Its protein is CASSSPGLGAYNEQFF.

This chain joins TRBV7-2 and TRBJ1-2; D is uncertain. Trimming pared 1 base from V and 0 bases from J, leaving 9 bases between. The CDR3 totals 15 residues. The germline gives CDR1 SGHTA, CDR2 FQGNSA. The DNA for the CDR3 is TGTGCCAGCAGCTTAGTGGGGTGGGCTAACTATGGCTACACCTTC. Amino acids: CASSLVGWANYGYTF.

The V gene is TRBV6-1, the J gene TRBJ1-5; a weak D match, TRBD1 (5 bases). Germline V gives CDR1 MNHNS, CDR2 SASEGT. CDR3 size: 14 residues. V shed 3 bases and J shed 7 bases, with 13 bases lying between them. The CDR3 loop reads CASSEGGVDQPQHF. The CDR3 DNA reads TGTGCCAGCAGTGAGGGGGGAGTCGACCAGCCCCAGCATTTT.

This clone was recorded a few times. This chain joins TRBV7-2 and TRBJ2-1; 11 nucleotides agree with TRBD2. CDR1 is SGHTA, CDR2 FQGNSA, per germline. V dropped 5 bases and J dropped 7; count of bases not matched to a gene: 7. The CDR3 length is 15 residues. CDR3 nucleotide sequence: TGTGCCAGCAGCAGAGGTAGCGGGAGGGCGAATGAGCAGTTCTTC. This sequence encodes CASSRGSGRANEQFF.

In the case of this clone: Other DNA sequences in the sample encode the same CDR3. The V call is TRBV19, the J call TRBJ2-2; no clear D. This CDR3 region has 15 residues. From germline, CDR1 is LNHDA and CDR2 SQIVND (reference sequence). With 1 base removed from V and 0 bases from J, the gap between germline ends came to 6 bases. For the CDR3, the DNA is TGTGCCAGTAGTATAGGAAGAGCGAACACCGGGGAGCTGTTTTTT. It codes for CASSIGRANTGELFF.

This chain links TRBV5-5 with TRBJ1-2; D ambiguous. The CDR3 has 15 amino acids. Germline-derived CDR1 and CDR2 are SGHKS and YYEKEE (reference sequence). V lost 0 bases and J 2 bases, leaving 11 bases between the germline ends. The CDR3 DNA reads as TGTGCCAGCAGCTTGGAACTTAGGTCAAACTATGGCTACACCTTC. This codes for CASSLELRSNYGYTF.

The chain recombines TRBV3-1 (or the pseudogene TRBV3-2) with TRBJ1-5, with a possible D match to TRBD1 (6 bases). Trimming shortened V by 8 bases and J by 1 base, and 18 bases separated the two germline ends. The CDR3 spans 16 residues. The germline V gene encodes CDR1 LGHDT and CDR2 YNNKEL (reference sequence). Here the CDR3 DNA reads TGTGCCAGCGGACAGCTATCGACGCCCAGCAATCAGCCCCAGCATTTT. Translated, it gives CASGQLSTPSNQPQHF.

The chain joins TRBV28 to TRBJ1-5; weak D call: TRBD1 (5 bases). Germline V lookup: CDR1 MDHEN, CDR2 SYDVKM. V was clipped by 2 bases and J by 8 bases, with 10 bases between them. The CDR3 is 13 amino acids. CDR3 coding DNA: TGTGCCAGCAGTTTAGGACAAGTCGAGCCCCAGCATTTT. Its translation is CASSLGQVEPQHF.

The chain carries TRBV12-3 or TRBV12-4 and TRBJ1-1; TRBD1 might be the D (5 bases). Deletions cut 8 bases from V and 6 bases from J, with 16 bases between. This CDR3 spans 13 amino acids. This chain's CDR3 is CASRQWGVPEAFF. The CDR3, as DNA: TGTGCCAGCCGCCAGTGGGGGGTACCTGAAGCTTTCTTT.

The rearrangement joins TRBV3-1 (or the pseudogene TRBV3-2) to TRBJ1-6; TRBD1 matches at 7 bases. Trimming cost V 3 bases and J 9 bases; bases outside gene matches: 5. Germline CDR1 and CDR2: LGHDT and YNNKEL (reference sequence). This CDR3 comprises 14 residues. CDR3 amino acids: CASSHGDSPSPLHF. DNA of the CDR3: TGTGCCAGCAGCCACGGGGACAGTCCTTCACCCCTCCACTTT.

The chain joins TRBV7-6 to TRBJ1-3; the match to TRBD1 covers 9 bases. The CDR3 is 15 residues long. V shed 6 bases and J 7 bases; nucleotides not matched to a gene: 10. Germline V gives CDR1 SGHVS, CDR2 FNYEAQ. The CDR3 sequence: CASSPDRGNANTIYF. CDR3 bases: TGTGCCAGCAGTCCCGACAGGGGGAATGCTAACACCATATATTTT.

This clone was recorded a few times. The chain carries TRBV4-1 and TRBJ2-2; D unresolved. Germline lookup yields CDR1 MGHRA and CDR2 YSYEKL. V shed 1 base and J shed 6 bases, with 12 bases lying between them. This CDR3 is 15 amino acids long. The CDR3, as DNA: TGCGCCAGCAGCCAAGGCGACGCCGACGCCGGGGAGCTGTTTTTT. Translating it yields CASSQGDADAGELFF.

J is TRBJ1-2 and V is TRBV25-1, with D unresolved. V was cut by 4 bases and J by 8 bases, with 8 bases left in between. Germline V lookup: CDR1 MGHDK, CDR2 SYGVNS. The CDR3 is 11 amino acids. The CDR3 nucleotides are TGTGCCAGCAGTGGAGGGCCCGGCTACACCTTC. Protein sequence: CASSGGPGYTF.

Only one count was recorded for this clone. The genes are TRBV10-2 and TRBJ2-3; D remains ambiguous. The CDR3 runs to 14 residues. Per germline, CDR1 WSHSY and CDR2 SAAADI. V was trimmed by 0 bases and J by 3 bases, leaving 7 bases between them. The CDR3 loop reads CASSESSRTDTQYF. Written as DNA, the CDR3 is TGCGCCAGCAGTGAGTCGAGCAGGACAGATACGCAGTATTTT.

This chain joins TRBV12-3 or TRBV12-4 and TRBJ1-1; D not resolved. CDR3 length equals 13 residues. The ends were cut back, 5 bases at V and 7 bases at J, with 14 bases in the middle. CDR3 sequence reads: CASSQWTGDEAFF. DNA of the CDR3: TGTGCCAGCAGTCAATGGACGGGAGATGAAGCTTTCTTT.

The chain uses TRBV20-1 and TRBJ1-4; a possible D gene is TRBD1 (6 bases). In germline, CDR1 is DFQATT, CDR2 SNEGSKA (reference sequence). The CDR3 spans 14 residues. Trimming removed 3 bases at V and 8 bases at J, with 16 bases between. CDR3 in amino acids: CSASMGQGREKLFF. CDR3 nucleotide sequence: TGCAGTGCTAGTATGGGACAAGGGCGAGAAAAACTGTTTTTT.